The present entry profiles one TCR beta chain with its context. Its cognate antigen has yet to be identified. No much larger clonotype is one base removed from it; base qualities were not supplied. This sample stems from a study of blood T cell repertoires in COVID-19 (dated by TCRdb to the early 2020s). For the wider study: Samples from collaborators originated in the United States, Italy and Spain and spanned both the acute and convalescent phases of COVID-19. The material from the prospective study consisted of cDNA or gDNA derived from T cells, B-cell-depleted T cells, or PBMCs. The dataset comprised deeply sampled blood TCRbeta repertoires from subjects exposed to, actively infected with, or recovered from COVID-19. The repertoires were released in a freely available public database intended as a resource for research on the immune response to SARS-CoV-2. The samples were drawn from two sources: the first 160 participants of the ongoing ImmuneRACE study, and fewer than 1,500 subjects contributed by 6 global collaborators. A de-identified subject ID, COVID-19 status, age in years and sex were almost always included in the sample metadata. HLA class I and class II types, where available, came from metadata supplied by the sample provider rather than from assay-based typing. Results and caveats for the whole study, not just this receptor: The quantity of clinical and demographic metadata differed by source and by participant and was supplied without curation.

Whole blood was collected in K2EDTA tubes by collaborating institutions according to the institutions' own protocols. For TCRbeta analysis, collaborators shipped samples in one of three forms: frozen whole blood, isolated PBMCs, or DNA extracted from either of those sample types. TCRbeta CDR3 regions were amplified from genomic DNA using the immunoSEQ Assay, a bias-controlled multiplex PCR. As for the original processing: The number of nucleated cells in each sample was estimated by amplification of reference gene primers within the assay. Sequence reads were collapsed and filtered to measure the absolute abundance of every unique TCRbeta CDR3 rearrangement. For each sample, productive Simpson clonality was calculated as the square root of Simpson's diversity index across productive rearrangements. The table comes from immuneACCESS by way of TCRdb, which keeps in-frame sequences with V and J called. Part of the clones is missing from these tables; in studies checked, under half for an unresolved V gene and the rest for unknown reasons. That table supplies the V and J calls and clone size; D and trimming were determined from the DNA. Counted in this sample were 58,000 or so clones; over 70% of them appeared once. Over 4% of the sample is held by the ten biggest clonotypes.

The CDR3 covers 16 residues, taking in both the cysteine and the phenylalanine. CDR3 DNA is the only sequence kept; it has 48 bases, read in frame from the first base. V lost 7 bases and J lost 7 bases; the stretch between them is 25 bases long. The germline V gene (reference sequence) sets CDR1 to GTSNPN and CDR2 to SVGIG. This receptor was obtained from a human donor in a cohort sampled during active COVID-19. The rearranged segments are TRBV30 and TRBJ1-4; TRBD1 is perhaps the D gene, given 6 matching bases. The sample taken for sequencing was peripheral blood. The DNA sequence is as follows: TGTGCCTCAGATACACCGGGGGGCCTCCTGAGTGAAAAACTGTTTTTT. Translated, this gives CASDTPGGLLSEKLFF.